The 11 T cell receptor beta chains given below trace back to one sample, sequenced in a study of blood T cell repertoires in COVID-19. Here immunoSEQ multiplex PCR was the method, and the copy in TCRdb shows in-frame clones only, minus some. Found here are about 58,000 clones, 75% to 85% of them singletons; the top ten hold roughly 10%. Material: peripheral blood. Every receptor here comes from a man aged 50-60 years with COVID-19, enrolled during active disease.

This clone was detected a few times. The chain combines TRBV7-6 with TRBJ1-1; 8 bases line up with TRBD1. CDR3 size: 15 residues. The junction had 15 bases not matched to a gene; V was cut back by 5 bases and J by 10 bases. Germline assignment: CDR1 SGHVS and CDR2 FNYEAQ. CDR3: CASSPWTGRGLRAFF. The CDR3 bases are TGTGCCAGCAGCCCGTGGACAGGGCGGGGGTTAAGAGCTTTCTTT.

This clone came up a few times. This sequence joins TRBV7-2 and TRBJ2-3; D perhaps matches TRBD2 (5 bases). The germline CDR1 and CDR2 sequences are SGHTA and FQGNSA. The length of the CDR3 is 14 residues. Trimming removed 4 bases at V and 4 bases at J, with 12 bases between. In DNA, the CDR3 is TGTGCCAGCAGCTCTCCGTCGGAGGCAGATACGCAGTATTTT. This codes for CASSSPSEADTQYF.

The chain recombines TRBV3-1 (or the pseudogene TRBV3-2) with TRBJ2-7; 12 positions agree with TRBD2. The J segment lost 5 bases and the V segment lost 4 bases, leaving 6 bases of the junction unmatched. This CDR3 spans 15 amino acids. Germline CDR1 and CDR2: LGHDT and YNNKEL (reference sequence). The CDR3 DNA reads as TGTGCCAGCAGCCCAGGACTAGCGGGGTCCCACGAGCAGTACTTC. This translates into CASSPGLAGSHEQYF.

The chain joins TRBV4-1 to TRBJ2-7; 11 bases map to TRBD2. This CDR3 has 15 residues. From germline, CDR1 is MGHRA and CDR2 YSYEKL. Trimming took 2 bases from V and 4 from J; bases not matched to a gene: 4. CDR3 region: CASSQHGTSGYEQYF. DNA of the CDR3: TGCGCCAGCAGCCAACACGGGACTAGCGGTTACGAGCAGTACTTC.

The chain couples TRBV29-1 to TRBJ1-1; maybe TRBD1 (6 bases). The CDR3 spans 15 residues. The V gene lost 3 bases and the J gene lost 0 bases, with 14 bases spanning the gap. Per germline, CDR1 SQVTM and CDR2 ANQGSEA. Written as DNA, the CDR3 is TGCAGCGTTGAGGACTCAGGGGTGATGAACACTGAAGCTTTCTTT. Translation: CSVEDSGVMNTEAFF.

This chain links TRBV2 with TRBJ1-5; 7 nucleotides match TRBD1. CDR3 length equals 13 residues. Germline CDR1 is SNHLY and CDR2 is FYNNEI. The V segment lost 5 bases and the J segment 5 bases; nucleotides outside the gene matches: 3. CDR3 bases: TGTGCCAGCAGTAACAGGGGTGATCAGCCCCAGCATTTT. It specifies CASSNRGDQPQHF.

This clone was recorded once. A much larger clone sits a single nucleotide away, making a read error possible. CDR3: CASSSDRGYGYTF. CDR3 nucleotide sequence: TGTGCCAGCAGCTCCGACAGGGGCTATGGCTACACCTTC. The gene calls are TRBV11-2 and TRBJ1-2, with 8 nucleotides matching TRBD1. The CDR3 is 13 amino acids. Germline CDR1 is SGHAT and CDR2 is FQNNGV. V was clipped by 4 bases and J by 4 bases; unmatched bases: 2.

V is TRBV10-3 and J is TRBJ1-1; TRBD1 matches at 9 bases. The length of the CDR3 is 15 residues. Germline V lookup: CDR1 ENHRY, CDR2 SYGVKD. The J segment lost 10 bases and the V segment lost 0 bases, leaving 9 bases of the junction unmatched. The CDR3 nucleotides are TGTGCCATCAGTGAGTCAGGGACAGGGAACGCGGGAGCTTTCTTT. This translates into CAISESGTGNAGAFF.

This clone was recorded a few times. J is TRBJ1-1 and V is TRBV27; 9 bases line up with TRBD1. The CDR3 has 14 amino acids. CDR1 MNHEY and CDR2 SMNVEV come from the germline V gene (reference sequence). V lost 5 bases and J lost 11; bases outside the gene matches: 12. For the CDR3, the DNA is TGTGCCAGCAGTCCCTCCGGGACAGGGCGATCGGCTTTCTTT. Amino acid sequence: CASSPSGTGRSAFF.

Here the CDR3 reads CSAGQYTEAFF. As DNA, the CDR3 is TGCAGTGCTGGACAGTACACTGAAGCTTTCTTT. V gene TRBV20-1 combines with J gene TRBJ1-1; D may be TRBD1 (6 bases). The CDR3 has 11 amino acids. V was trimmed by 5 bases and J by 3 bases, leaving 7 bases between them. The germline gives CDR1 DFQATT, CDR2 SNEGSKA (reference sequence).

The table lists this clone with a count of one. The V and J genes are TRBV19 and TRBJ2-7; the D is unclear. This CDR3 is built from 12 residues. V was shortened by 7 bases and J by 0 bases, with 7 bases between the two germline ends. Germline V gives CDR1 LNHDA, CDR2 SQIVND (reference sequence). This CDR3 is CASNDNSYEQYF. DNA of the CDR3: TGTGCCAGTAACGACAACTCCTACGAGCAGTACTTC. Filled out from reference TRBV19 and TRBJ2-7, the complete variable domain reads DGGITQSPKYLFRKEGQNVTLSCEQNLNHDAMYWYRQDPGQGLRLIYYSQIVNDFQKGDIAEGYSVSREKKESFPLTVTSAQKNPTAFYLCASNDNSYEQYFGPGTRLTVT.